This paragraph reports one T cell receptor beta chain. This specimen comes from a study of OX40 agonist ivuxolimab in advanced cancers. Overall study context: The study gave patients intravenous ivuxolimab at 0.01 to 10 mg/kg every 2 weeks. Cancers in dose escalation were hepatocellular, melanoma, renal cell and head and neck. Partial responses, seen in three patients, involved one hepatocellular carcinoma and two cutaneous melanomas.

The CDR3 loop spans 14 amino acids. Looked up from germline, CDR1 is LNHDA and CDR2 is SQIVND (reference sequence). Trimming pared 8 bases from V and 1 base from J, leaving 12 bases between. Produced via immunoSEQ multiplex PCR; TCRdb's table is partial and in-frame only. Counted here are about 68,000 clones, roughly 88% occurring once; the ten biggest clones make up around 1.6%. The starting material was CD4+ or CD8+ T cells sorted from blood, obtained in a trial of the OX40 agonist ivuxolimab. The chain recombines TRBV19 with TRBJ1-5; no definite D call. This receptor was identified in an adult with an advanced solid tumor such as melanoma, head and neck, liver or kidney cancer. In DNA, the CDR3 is TGTGCCAGTGTCCGGGGAGGAAGCAATCAGCCCCAGCATTTT. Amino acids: CASVRGGSNQPQHF.